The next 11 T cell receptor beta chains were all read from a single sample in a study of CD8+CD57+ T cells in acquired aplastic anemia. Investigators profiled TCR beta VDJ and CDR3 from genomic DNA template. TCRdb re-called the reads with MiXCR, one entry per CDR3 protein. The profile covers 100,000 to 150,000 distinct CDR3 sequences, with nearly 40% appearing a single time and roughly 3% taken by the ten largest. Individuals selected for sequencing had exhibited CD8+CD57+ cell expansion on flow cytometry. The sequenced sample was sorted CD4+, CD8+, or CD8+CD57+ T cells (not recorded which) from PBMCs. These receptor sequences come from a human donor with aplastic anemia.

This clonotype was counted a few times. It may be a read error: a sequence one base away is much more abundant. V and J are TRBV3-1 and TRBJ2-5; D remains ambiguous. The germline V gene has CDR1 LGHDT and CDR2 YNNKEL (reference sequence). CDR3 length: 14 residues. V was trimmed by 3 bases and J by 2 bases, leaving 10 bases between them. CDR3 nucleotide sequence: TGTGCCAGCAGCCAGGGTGGCAGGCAAGAGACCCAGTACTTC. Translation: CASSQGGRQETQYF.

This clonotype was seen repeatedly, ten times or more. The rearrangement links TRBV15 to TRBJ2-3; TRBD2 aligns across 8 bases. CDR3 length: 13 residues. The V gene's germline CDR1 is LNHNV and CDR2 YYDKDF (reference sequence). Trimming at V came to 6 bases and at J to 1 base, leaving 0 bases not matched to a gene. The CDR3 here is CATRTSGTDTQYF. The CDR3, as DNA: TGTGCCACCAGGACTAGCGGCACAGATACGCAGTATTTT.

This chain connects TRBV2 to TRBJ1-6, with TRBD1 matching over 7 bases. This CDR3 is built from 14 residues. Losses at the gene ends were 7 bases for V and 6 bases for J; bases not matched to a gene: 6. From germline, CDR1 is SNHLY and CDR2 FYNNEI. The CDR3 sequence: CASTTGDANSPLHF. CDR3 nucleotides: TGTGCCAGCACCACAGGGGATGCTAATTCACCCCTCCACTTT.

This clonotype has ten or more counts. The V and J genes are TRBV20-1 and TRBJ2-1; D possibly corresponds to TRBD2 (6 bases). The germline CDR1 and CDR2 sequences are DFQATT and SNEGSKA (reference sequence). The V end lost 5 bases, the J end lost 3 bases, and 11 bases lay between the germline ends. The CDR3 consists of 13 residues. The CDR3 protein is CSAHGGGYNEQFF. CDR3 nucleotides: TGCAGTGCTCATGGGGGAGGCTACAATGAGCAGTTCTTC.

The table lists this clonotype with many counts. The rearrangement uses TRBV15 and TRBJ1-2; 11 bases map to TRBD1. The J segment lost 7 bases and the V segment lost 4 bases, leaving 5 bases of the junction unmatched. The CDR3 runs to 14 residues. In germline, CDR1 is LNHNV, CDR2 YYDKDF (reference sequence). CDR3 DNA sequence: TGTGCCACCAGCAAGGGACAGGGGGGTAGTGGCTACACCTTC. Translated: CATSKGQGGSGYTF.

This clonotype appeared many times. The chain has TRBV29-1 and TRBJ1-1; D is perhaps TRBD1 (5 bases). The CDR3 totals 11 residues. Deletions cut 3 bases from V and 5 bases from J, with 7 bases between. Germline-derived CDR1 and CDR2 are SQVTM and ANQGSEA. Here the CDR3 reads CSVDWGTEAFF. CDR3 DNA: TGCAGCGTTGATTGGGGGACTGAAGCTTTCTTT.

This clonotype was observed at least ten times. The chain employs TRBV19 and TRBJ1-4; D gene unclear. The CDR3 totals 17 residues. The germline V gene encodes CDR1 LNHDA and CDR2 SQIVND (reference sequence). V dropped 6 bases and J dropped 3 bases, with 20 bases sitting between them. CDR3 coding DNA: TGTGCCAGTAGCCGGCACGGTGCGGGAACTTCTAATGAAAAACTGTTTTTT. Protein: CASSRHGAGTSNEKLFF.

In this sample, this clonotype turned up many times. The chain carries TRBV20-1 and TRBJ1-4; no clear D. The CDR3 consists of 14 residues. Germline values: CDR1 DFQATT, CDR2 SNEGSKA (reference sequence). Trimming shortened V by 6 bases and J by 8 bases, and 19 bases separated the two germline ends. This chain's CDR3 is CSASLPGVREKLFF. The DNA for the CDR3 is TGCAGTGCCAGTTTACCGGGTGTCAGGGAAAAACTGTTTTTT.

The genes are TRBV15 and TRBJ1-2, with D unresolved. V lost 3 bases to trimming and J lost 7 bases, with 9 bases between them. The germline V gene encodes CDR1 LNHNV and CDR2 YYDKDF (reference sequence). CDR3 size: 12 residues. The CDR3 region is CATSSPTAGYTF. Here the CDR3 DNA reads TGTGCCACCAGCAGCCCCACGGCTGGCTACACCTTC.

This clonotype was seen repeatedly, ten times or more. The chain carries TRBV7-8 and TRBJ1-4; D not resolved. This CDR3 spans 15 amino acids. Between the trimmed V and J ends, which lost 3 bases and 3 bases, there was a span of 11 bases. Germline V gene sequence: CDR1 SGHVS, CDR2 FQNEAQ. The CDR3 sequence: CASSLTETPNEKLFF. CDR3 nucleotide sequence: TGTGCCAGCAGCTTGACCGAAACACCTAATGAAAAACTGTTTTTT.

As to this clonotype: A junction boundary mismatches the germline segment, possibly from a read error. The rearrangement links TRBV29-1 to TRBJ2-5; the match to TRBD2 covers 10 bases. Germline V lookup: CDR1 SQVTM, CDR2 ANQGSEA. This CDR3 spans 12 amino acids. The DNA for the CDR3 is TGCAGCGTTGGTGGGAGCGGGGGGGTTCTCGCGTTC. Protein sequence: CSVGGSGGVLAF.